These 21 T cell receptor beta chains share one sample of origin, sequenced in a study of blood T cells in healthy people across ages. Together with a sample-barcoded 5' primer, a J-beta primer mix was included in a second PCR lasting roughly 6 to 12 cycles. In TCRdb, the 5' RACE reads were re-called with MiXCR into one record per CDR3 protein. The sample consists of about 1.1 million distinct CDR3 sequences, roughly two fifths of them appearing once. The material sequenced was blood. Receptors originate from a man younger than 30 in good health.

The chain carries TRBV20-1 and TRBJ2-2, with D uncertain. There are 12 residues in the CDR3. V was cut by 6 bases and J by 6 bases, with 11 bases left in between. Germline CDR1 is DFQATT and CDR2 is SNEGSKA (reference sequence). CDR3 sequence (DNA): TGCAGTGCCCGAACTCTTTCCGGGGAGCTGTTTTTT. It yields the protein CSARTLSGELFF.

The V call is TRBV20-1, the J call TRBJ1-4; 8 positions agree with TRBD1. Germline CDR1 reads DFQATT; CDR2 reads SNEGSKA (reference sequence). This CDR3 comprises 15 residues. J lost 0 bases, V lost 5 bases, and 5 bases had no gene match. CDR3 nucleotide sequence: TGCAGTGCTTCGGGACAGGCCCCAACTAATGAAAAACTGTTTTTT. Translation: CSASGQAPTNEKLFF.

This clonotype has just a few counts. The CDR3 spells CSASKTLGVTTQYF. The CDR3 DNA is TGCAGTGCTTCAAAGACACTAGGGGTGACGACCCAGTACTTC. The rearrangement joins TRBV20-1 to TRBJ2-5; tentatively, D is TRBD1 or TRBD2 (5 bases each). CDR3 length: 14 residues. Trimming stripped 5 bases from V and 7 bases from J, with 20 bases between. Germline values: CDR1 DFQATT, CDR2 SNEGSKA (reference sequence).

This clonotype was observed a handful of times. V gene TRBV7-2 combines with J gene TRBJ2-2; D call uncertain. The germline V gene encodes CDR1 SGHTA and CDR2 FQGNSA. Deletions cut 3 bases from V and 3 bases from J, with 20 bases between. CDR3 length equals 18 residues. CDR3 residues: CASSFPELLRADTGELFF. CDR3 sequence (DNA): TGTGCCAGCAGCTTCCCCGAACTACTTAGGGCAGACACCGGGGAGCTGTTTTTT.

This chain links TRBV7-2 with TRBJ1-1; maybe TRBD1 (5 bases). V was shortened by 5 bases and J by 6 bases, with 19 bases between the two germline ends. This CDR3 spans 15 amino acids. Germline V gene lookup returns CDR1 SGHTA and CDR2 FQGNSA. As DNA, the CDR3 is TGTGCCAGCAGCCCACGACGGTTGTGGGGCTCTGAAGCTTTCTTT. Translating gives CASSPRRLWGSEAFF.

Note on this clonotype: A much larger clone lies a single base off, so this may be a read error. The chain carries TRBV6-1 and TRBJ1-2; 10 bases match TRBD1. The CDR3 consists of 13 residues. V shed 7 bases and J 2 bases; nucleotides not matched to a gene: 1. From germline, CDR1 is MNHNS and CDR2 SASEGT. The CDR3 loop is CASKDRGNYGYTF. In nucleotides, the CDR3 is TGTGCCAGCAAGGACAGGGGGAACTATGGCTACACCTTC.

The gene calls are TRBV12-3 or TRBV12-4 and TRBJ1-3; D remains ambiguous. The germline V and J ends were trimmed by 4 bases and 2 bases, with 18 bases remaining between them. The CDR3 consists of 17 residues. The CDR3 coding sequence is TGTGCCAGCAGTTCAATATTTGCCCCGGAGGCTGGAAACACCATATATTTT. Translation gives CASSSIFAPEAGNTIYF.

The gene calls are TRBV11-2 and TRBJ2-5, with D perhaps matching TRBD2 (6 bases). V lost 6 bases, J lost 3 bases, and 11 bases lay in between. CDR1 is SGHAT, CDR2 FQNNGV, per germline. The CDR3 runs to 13 residues. CDR3 residues: CASRATSEETQYF. The CDR3 bases are TGTGCCAGCAGAGCGACTAGTGAAGAGACCCAGTACTTC. Full variable domain (remainder filled in from reference TRBV11-2 and TRBJ2-5): EAGVAQSPRYKIIEKRQSVAFWCNPISGHATLYWYQQILGQGPKLLIQFQNNGVVDDSQLPKDRFSAERLKGVDSTLKIQPAKLEDSAVYLCASRATSEETQYFGPGTRLLVL.

This clonotype was observed a few times. This chain connects TRBV4-3 to TRBJ1-4, with D perhaps TRBD1 (5 bases). Trimming shortened V by 0 bases and J by 6 bases, and 14 bases separated the two germline ends. Germline V lookup: CDR1 LGHNA, CDR2 YSLEER. The CDR3 has 16 amino acids. CDR3 in DNA: TGCGCCAGCAGCCAAGATCCGGCAGGGAGTTATGAAAAACTGTTTTTT. It encodes CASSQDPAGSYEKLFF.

CDR3 loop: CAWMRTVYEQYF. The CDR3 coding sequence is TGTGCCTGGATGCGGACCGTCTACGAGCAGTACTTC. V usage is TRBV30 and J usage is TRBJ2-7; D ambiguous. The CDR3 length is 12 residues. Germline values: CDR1 GTSNPN, CDR2 SVGIG (reference sequence). V lost 4 bases and J lost 3, with 10 bases in between.

The gene calls are TRBV6-5 and TRBJ1-1, with D uncertain. This CDR3 has 11 amino acids. Deletions cut 10 bases from V and 4 bases from J, with 10 bases between. The germline gives CDR1 MNHEY, CDR2 SVGAGI. The CDR3 DNA reads TGTGCCATCCACCGGGGCACTGAAGCTTTCTTT. Its protein product is CAIHRGTEAFF.

The chain employs TRBV29-1 and TRBJ1-1; weak D call: TRBD1 (6 bases). Germline assignment: CDR1 SQVTM and CDR2 ANQGSEA. Trimming stripped 3 bases from V and 0 bases from J, with 11 bases between. This CDR3 contains 14 residues. CDR3 nucleotides: TGCAGCGTTGAGAAGGGGGTGGTGAACACTGAAGCTTTCTTT. This encodes CSVEKGVVNTEAFF.

This chain uses TRBV9 with TRBJ1-4; TRBD1 might be the D (5 bases). Germline lookup yields CDR1 SGDLS and CDR2 YYNGEE. The length of the CDR3 is 15 residues. Trimming shortened V by 4 bases and J by 8 bases, and 18 bases separated the two germline ends. The CDR3, as DNA: TGTGCCAGCAGCATTGACGGGGCAATAAGGGAAAAACTGTTTTTT. This codes for CASSIDGAIREKLFF.

The chain couples TRBV4-1 to TRBJ1-1; D gene uncertain. Trimming shortened V by 0 bases and J by 4 bases, and 18 bases separated the two germline ends. The CDR3 has 17 amino acids. CDR1 and CDR2 (germline): MGHRA, YSYEKL. Written as DNA, the CDR3 is TGCGCCAGCAGCCAAGAAGTAGGGAGGTCACGGGCCACTGAAGCTTTCTTT. Translation gives CASSQEVGRSRATEAFF.

The sample holds a few counts of this clonotype. The chain joins TRBV7-2 to TRBJ2-7; D might be TRBD1 (6 bases). This CDR3 contains 15 residues. Trimming removed 5 bases at V and 3 bases at J, with 17 bases between. Germline CDR1 SGHTA, CDR2 FQGNSA. The CDR3 region is CASSLQRQAHYEQYF. The CDR3 nucleotides read TGTGCCAGCAGCCTCCAAAGACAGGCCCACTACGAGCAGTACTTC. Filled out from reference TRBV7-2 and TRBJ2-7, the complete variable domain reads GAGVSQSPSNKVTEKGKDVELRCDPISGHTALYWYRQSLGQGLEFLIYFQGNSAPDKSGLPSDRFSAERTGGSVSTLTIQRTQQEDSAVYLCASSLQRQAHYEQYFGPGTRLTVT.

This clonotype was picked up a small number of times. CDR3 loop: CASSQEGSSWYEQYF. CDR3 DNA: TGTGCCAGCAGCCAAGAAGGGTCCAGTTGGTACGAGCAGTACTTC. This chain connects TRBV4-2 to TRBJ2-7; D call uncertain. Germline V gene lookup returns CDR1 LGHNA and CDR2 YNFKEQ. This CDR3 comprises 15 residues. Trimming removed 0 bases at V and 4 bases at J, with 13 bases between.

CDR3 nucleotide sequence: TGTGCCAGCAGGGGGCGCGAAGCTAATGAAAAACTGTTTTTT. Amino acid sequence: CASRGREANEKLFF. The chain links TRBV6-6 to TRBJ1-4, with a possible D match to TRBD1 (5 bases). Trimming stripped 6 bases from V and 3 bases from J, with 11 bases between. Germline V gene data show CDR1 as MNHNY and CDR2 as SVGAGI (reference sequence). This CDR3 region has 14 residues.

The chain carries TRBV27 and TRBJ2-7; TRBD1 might be the D (7 bases). Trimming removed 6 bases from V and 1 base from J, with 13 bases in between. This CDR3 comprises 14 residues. Germline lookup yields CDR1 MNHEY and CDR2 SMNVEV (reference sequence). The CDR3 region is CASRTRGDSYEQYF. The CDR3 DNA reads as TGTGCCAGCAGAACCAGGGGGGATTCCTACGAGCAGTACTTC.

Concerning this clonotype itself: This could be a read error, since a much larger clone is one nucleotide away. This chain joins TRBV2 and TRBJ1-1; TRBD1 matches at 8 bases. Per the germline V gene, CDR1 is SNHLY and CDR2 is FYNNEI. The CDR3 contains 13 residues. V shed 4 bases, J shed 4 bases, and the junction held 2 bases outside the gene matches. The chain's CDR3 is CASSGDRTTEAFF. The CDR3 nucleotides read TGTGCCAGCAGTGGGGACAGGACCACTGAAGCTTTCTTT. Full variable domain (missing parts from reference TRBV2 and TRBJ1-1): EPEVTQTPSHQVTQMGQEVILRCVPISNHLYFYWYRQILGQKVEFLVSFYNNEISEKSEIFDDQFSVERPDGSNFTLKIRSTKLEDSAMYFCASSGDRTTEAFFGQGTRLTVV.

This clonotype has just a few counts. J is TRBJ1-5 and V is TRBV7-2, with D perhaps matching TRBD1 (6 bases). This CDR3 region has 16 residues. V was trimmed by 0 bases and J by 3 bases, leaving 12 bases between them. Germline V gives CDR1 SGHTA, CDR2 FQGNSA. In DNA, the CDR3 is TGTGCCAGCAGCTTAGCGGGTCAGGGGAACAATCAGCCCCAGCATTTT. This encodes CASSLAGQGNNQPQHF.

This clonotype has just a few counts. The rearrangement joins TRBV4-1 to TRBJ1-4, with D maybe TRBD1 (5 bases). The germline V gene encodes CDR1 MGHRA and CDR2 YSYEKL. This CDR3 has 17 residues. Trimming removed 4 bases at V and 0 bases at J, with 15 bases between. The DNA for the CDR3 is TGCGCCAGCAGCCTCCTTGGGGGTCCCGCAACTAATGAAAAACTGTTTTTT. Residues: CASSLLGGPATNEKLFF.